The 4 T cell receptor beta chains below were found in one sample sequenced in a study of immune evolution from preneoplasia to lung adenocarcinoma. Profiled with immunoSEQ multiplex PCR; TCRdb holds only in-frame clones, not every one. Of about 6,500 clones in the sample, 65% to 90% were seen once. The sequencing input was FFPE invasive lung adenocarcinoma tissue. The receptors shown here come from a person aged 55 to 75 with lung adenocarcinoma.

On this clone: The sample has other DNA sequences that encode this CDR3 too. This CDR3 reads CASSDTGTTTDTQYF. In DNA form, the CDR3 reads TGTGCCAGCAGCGACACCGGGACTACCACAGATACGCAGTATTTT. The V gene is TRBV9, the J gene TRBJ2-3; 7 positions agree with TRBD2. With 3 bases clipped from V and 2 bases from J, the junction kept 6 bases outside the gene matches. The CDR3 covers 15 residues. Germline loops: CDR1 SGDLS, CDR2 YYNGEE.

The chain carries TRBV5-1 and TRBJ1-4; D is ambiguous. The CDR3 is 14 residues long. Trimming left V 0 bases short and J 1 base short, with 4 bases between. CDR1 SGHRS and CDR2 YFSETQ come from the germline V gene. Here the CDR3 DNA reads TGCGCCAGCAGCTTGGCCGGAACTAATGAAAAACTGTTTTTT. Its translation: CASSLAGTNEKLFF.

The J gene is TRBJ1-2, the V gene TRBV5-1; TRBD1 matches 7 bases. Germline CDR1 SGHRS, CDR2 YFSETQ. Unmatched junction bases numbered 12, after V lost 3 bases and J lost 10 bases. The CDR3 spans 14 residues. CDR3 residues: CASSSETGHKLYTF. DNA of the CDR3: TGCGCCAGCAGCTCAGAGACAGGGCATAAACTCTACACCTTC. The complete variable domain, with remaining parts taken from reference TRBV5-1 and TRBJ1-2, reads KAGVTQTPRYLIKTRGQQVTLSCSPISGHRSVSWYQQTPGQGLQFLFEYFSETQRNKGNFPGRFSGRQFSNSRSEMNVSTLELGDSALYLCASSSETGHKLYTFGSGTRLTVV.

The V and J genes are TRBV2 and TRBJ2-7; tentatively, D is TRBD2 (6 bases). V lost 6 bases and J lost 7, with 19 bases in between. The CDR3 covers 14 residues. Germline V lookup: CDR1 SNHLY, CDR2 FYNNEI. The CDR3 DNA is TGTGCCAGCAGGGGACTCCAACGAGGTGGGGAGCAGTACTTC. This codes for CASRGLQRGGEQYF.